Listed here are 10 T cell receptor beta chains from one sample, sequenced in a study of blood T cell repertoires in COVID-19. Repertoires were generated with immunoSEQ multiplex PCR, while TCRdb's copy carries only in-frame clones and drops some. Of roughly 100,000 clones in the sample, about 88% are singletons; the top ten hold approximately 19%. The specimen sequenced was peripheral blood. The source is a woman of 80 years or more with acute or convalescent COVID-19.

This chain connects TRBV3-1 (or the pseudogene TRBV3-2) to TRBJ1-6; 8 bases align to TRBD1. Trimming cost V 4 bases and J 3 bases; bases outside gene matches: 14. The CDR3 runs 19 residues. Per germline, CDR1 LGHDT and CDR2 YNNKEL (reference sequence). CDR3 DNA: TGTGCCAGCAGCCCCGGCAGCCGGGACAGGATTGGCTATAATTCACCCCTCCACTTT. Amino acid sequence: CASSPGSRDRIGYNSPLHF.

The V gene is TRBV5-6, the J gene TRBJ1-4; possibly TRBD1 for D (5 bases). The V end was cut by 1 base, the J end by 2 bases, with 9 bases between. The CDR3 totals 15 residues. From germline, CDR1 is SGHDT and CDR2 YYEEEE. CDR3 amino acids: CASSLSPGTNEKLFF. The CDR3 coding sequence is TGTGCCAGCAGCTTGTCCCCAGGGACTAATGAAAAACTGTTTTTT.

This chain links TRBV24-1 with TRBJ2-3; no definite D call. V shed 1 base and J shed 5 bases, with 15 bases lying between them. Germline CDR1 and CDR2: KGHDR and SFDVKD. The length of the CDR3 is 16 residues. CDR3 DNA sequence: TGTGCCACCAGTGATTTAGGCACTACCCGCGGAGATACGCAGTATTTT. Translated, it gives CATSDLGTTRGDTQYF.

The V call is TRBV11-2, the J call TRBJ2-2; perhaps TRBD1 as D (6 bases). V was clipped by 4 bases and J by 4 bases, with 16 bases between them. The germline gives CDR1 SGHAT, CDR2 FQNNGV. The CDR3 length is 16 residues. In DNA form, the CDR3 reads TGTGCCAGCAGCTCTGGGGGCCCCGGCAGCACCGGGGAGCTGTTTTTT. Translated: CASSSGGPGSTGELFF.

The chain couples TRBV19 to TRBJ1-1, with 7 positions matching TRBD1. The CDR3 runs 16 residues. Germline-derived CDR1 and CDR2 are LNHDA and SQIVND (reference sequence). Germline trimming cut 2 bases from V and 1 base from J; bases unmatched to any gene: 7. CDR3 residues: CASSISGGQENTEAFF. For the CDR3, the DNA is TGTGCCAGTAGTATAAGTGGTGGACAGGAGAACACTGAAGCTTTCTTT.

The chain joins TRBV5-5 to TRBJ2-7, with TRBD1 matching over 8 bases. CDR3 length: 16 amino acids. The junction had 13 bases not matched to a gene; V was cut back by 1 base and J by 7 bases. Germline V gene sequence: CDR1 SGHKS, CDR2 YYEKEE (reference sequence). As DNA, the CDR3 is TGTGCCAGCAGCTTGACTATTCTGGGTGGACAGGGAGAGCAGTACTTC. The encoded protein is CASSLTILGGQGEQYF.

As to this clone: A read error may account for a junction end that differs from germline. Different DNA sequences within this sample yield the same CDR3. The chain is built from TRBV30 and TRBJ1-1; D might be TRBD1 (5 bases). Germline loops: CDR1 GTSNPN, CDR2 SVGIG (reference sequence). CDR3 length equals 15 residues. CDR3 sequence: CAWSLGEQRITEAFF. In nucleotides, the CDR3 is TGTGCCTGGAGTTTAGGGGAACAGAGAATCACTGAAGCCTTCTTT.

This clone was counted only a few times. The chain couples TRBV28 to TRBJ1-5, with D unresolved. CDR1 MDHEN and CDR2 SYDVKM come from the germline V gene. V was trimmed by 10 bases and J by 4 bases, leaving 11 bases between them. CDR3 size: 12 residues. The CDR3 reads CAIAPLNQPQHF. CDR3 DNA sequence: TGTGCCATCGCCCCACTTAATCAGCCCCAGCATTTT. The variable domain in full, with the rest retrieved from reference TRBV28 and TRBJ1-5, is DVKVTQSSRYLVKRTGEKVFLECVQDMDHENMFWYRQDPGLGLRLIYFSYDVKMKEKGDIPEGYSVSREKKERFSLILESASTNQTSMYLCAIAPLNQPQHFGDGTRLSIL.

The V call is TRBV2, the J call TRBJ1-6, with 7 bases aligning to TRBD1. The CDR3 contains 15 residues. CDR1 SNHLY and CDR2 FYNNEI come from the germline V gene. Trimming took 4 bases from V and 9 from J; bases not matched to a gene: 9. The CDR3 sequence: CASSGETGTFSPLHF. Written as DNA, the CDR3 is TGTGCCAGCAGTGGGGAGACAGGGACTTTTTCACCCCTCCACTTT.

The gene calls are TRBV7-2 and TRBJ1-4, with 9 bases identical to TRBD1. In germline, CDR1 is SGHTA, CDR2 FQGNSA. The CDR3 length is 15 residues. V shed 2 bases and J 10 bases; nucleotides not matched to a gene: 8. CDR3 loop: CASSLRTGAWGKLFF. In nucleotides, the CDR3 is TGTGCCAGCAGCTTAAGGACAGGGGCTTGGGGAAAACTGTTTTTT.